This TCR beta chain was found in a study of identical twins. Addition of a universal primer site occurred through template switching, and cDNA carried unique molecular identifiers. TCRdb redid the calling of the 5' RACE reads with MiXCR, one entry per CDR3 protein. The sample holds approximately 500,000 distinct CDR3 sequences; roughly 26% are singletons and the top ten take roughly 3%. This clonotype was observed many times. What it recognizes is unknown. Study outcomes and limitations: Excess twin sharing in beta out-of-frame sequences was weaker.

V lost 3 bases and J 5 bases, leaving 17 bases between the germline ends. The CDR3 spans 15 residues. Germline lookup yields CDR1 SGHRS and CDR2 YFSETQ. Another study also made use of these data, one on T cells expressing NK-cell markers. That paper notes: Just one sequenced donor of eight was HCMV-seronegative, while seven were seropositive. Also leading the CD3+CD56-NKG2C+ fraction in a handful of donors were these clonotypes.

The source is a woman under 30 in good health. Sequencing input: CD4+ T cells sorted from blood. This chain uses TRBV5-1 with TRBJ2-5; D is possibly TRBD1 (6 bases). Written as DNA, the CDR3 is TGCGCCAGCAGCTCGATTGGGGACACTCGGGAGACCCAGTACTTC. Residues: CASSSIGDTRETQYF. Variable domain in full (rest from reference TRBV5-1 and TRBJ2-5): KAGVTQTPRYLIKTRGQQVTLSCSPISGHRSVSWYQQTPGQGLQFLFEYFSETQRNKGNFPGRFSGRQFSNSRSEMNVSTLELGDSALYLCASSSIGDTRETQYFGPGTRLLVL.